Listed below are T cell receptor beta chains from one sample, sequenced in a study of T cells expressing NK-cell markers. TCRdb derives one entry per CDR3 protein from the 5' RACE reads, leaving out DNA. The sample table sets out about 550,000 distinct CDR3 sequences. Sequencing used blood T cells: a sorted CD56 or NKG2C T cell subset, CD4+ or CD8+ T cells, or bulk PBMC T cells (not recorded which). The receptors stem from a man younger than 30 in good health. The CDR3 runs from the conserved cysteine through the conserved F or W.

v_call	j_call	cdr3_aa
TRBV5-1	TRBJ2-5	CASSLVSQETQYF
TRBV11-2	TRBJ2-3	CASSDNLQGAVAQYF
TRBV12-3/TRBV12-4	TRBJ1-3	CASRRYQESGNTIYF
TRBV5-6	TRBJ2-3	CASSSEGVGKNYQSTDTQYF
TRBV2	TRBJ2-5	CASSFSEETQYF
TRBV18	TRBJ2-7	CASSPIPTPYEQYF
TRBV7-9	TRBJ2-2	CASSLADGSLAAGELFF
TRBV20-1	TRBJ1-5	CSARQGHYQPQHF
TRBV10-3	TRBJ1-2	CAISSGTGENYGYTF
TRBV15	TRBJ2-1	CATSTGGAGEQFF
TRBV10-3	TRBJ2-2	CAIRTNRGNTGELFF
TRBV20-1	TRBJ2-7	CSARQDRSYEQYF
TRBV12-3/TRBV12-4	TRBJ2-4	CASSLGRGLRNIQYF
TRBV7-3	TRBJ1-2	CASSFRQGINYGYTF
TRBV5-1	TRBJ2-6	CASSLAPSSGANVLTF
TRBV7-7	TRBJ2-1	CASSLGLDRSDEQFF
TRBV4-1	TRBJ2-1	CASSQVQGTEQFF
TRBV27	TRBJ1-2	CASSFSRTGDYGYTF
TRBV4-1	TRBJ2-4	CASSQDPGLVIAKNIQYF
TRBV12-3/TRBV12-4	TRBJ2-1	CASSLADHSGSEQFF
TRBV20-1	TRBJ2-7	CSARAWGLAGGSYEQYF
TRBV29-1	TRBJ2-2	CSARILSGATGELFF
TRBV7-3	TRBJ2-1	CASSRTSGSVFF
TRBV18	TRBJ2-5	CASSPIISGKQETQYF
TRBV5-1	TRBJ2-1	CASSGGLVGHNEQFF
TRBV5-1	TRBJ2-1	CASSLGTSGREYNEQFF
TRBV4-3	TRBJ2-7	CASSQEGTGDYEQYF
TRBV19	TRBJ2-3	CASRGASTDTQYF
TRBV20-1	TRBJ1-2	CSARDFGQHDGYTF
TRBV24-1	TRBJ2-1	CATSDSGTGFYEQFF
TRBV27	TRBJ2-1	CASTPAGAYNEQFF
TRBV12-3/TRBV12-4	TRBJ2-3	CASSAGNTQYF
TRBV2	TRBJ2-2	CASTSQGDNTGELFF
TRBV5-1	TRBJ2-5	CASSLARRPSQETQYF
TRBV4-3	TRBJ2-7	CASSQEWVRGGNYEQYF
TRBV6-1	TRBJ1-2	CASTPGDRGGRGYTF
TRBV7-9	TRBJ2-2	CASSLRGLAGVAGELFF
TRBV25-1	TRBJ2-7	CASSPHSGISYEQYF
TRBV15	TRBJ2-1	CATSRASVGPLYNEQFF
TRBV5-1	TRBJ2-6	CASSLVFVKMSSGANVLTF
TRBV12-3/TRBV12-4	TRBJ2-4	CASSLSGTGKSIQYF
TRBV20-1	TRBJ1-2	CSASGGQTYGYTF
TRBV4-2	TRBJ2-1	CASSQDHGDWGYNEQFF
TRBV6-5	TRBJ2-1	CASSSLLSGASSYNEQFF
TRBV7-2	TRBJ2-1	CASSLVVGDPPVEQFF
TRBV10-3	TRBJ2-5	CAISRQKREETQYF
TRBV20-1	TRBJ2-1	CSAFHRENYNEQFF
TRBV9	TRBJ2-5	CASSAGTSGPQETQYF
TRBV28	TRBJ2-5	CASKTGGGETQYF
TRBV25-1	TRBJ1-2	CASSETGDGYTF
TRBV3-1	TRBJ2-1	CASSQDNPEQFF
TRBV29-1	TRBJ2-5	CSVEQQNQRETQYF
TRBV11-2	TRBJ1-3	CASSRPGRISGNTIYF
TRBV5-1	TRBJ1-2	CASSPPPGQGNGYTF